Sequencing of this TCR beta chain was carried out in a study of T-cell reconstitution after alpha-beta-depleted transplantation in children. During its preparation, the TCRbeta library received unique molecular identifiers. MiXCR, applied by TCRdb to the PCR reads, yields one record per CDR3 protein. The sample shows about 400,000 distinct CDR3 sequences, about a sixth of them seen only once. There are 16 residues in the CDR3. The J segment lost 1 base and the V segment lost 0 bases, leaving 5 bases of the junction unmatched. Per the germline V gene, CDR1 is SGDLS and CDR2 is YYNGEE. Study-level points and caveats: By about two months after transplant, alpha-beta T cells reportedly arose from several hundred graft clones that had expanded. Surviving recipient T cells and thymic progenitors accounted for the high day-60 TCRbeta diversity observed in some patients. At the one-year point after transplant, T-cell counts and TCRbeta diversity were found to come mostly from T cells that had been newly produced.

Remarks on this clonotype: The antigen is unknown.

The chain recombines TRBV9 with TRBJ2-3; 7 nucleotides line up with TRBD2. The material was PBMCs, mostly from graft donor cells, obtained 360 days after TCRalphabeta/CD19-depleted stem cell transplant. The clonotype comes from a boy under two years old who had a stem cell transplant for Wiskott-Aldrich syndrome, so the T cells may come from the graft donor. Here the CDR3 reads CASSVEAGRGTDTQYF. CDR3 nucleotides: TGTGCCAGCAGCGTAGAAGCGGGACGGGGCACAGATACGCAGTATTTT.